Presented here are 6 T cell receptor beta chains from one specimen sequenced in a study of T cell responses to AZD1222 COVID-19 vaccine. The assay was immunoSEQ multiplex PCR, and TCRdb's table has in-frame clones only and misses some. The sample holds approximately 81,000 clones, around nine tenths seen once. The sample consisted of peripheral blood, taken on day 0 of MenACWY control vaccination. The receptors were sampled from an adult in good health.

This chain links TRBV9 with TRBJ2-1; D may be TRBD1 or TRBD2 (5 bases each). Deletions cut 4 bases from V and 8 bases from J, with 16 bases between. This CDR3 contains 14 residues. CDR1 and CDR2 from the germline V gene are SGDLS and YYNGEE. Here the CDR3 reads CASSKGTFIHEQFF. CDR3 DNA sequence: TGTGCCAGCAGCAAGGGGACCTTTATCCATGAGCAGTTCTTC.

The rearrangement uses TRBV10-1 and TRBJ2-6; D ambiguous. The CDR3 sequence is 13 residues long. The germline V gene has CDR1 WNHNN and CDR2 SYGVQD (reference sequence). Trimming pared 6 bases from V and 0 bases from J, leaving 3 bases between. DNA for the CDR3: TGCGCCAGCAGCGCCTCTGGGGCCAACGTCCTGACTTTC. Translation: CASSASGANVLTF.

The chain carries TRBV29-1 and TRBJ2-1; 14 positions match TRBD2. Germline V CDR1 and CDR2: SQVTM, ANQGSEA. V shed 1 base, J shed 2 bases, and the junction held 4 bases outside the gene matches. This CDR3 has 17 residues. The CDR3 loop is CSVEGTSGRTTYNEQFF. CDR3 coding DNA: TGCAGCGTTGAAGGGACTAGCGGGAGGACTACCTACAATGAGCAGTTCTTC.

V gene TRBV29-1 combines with J gene TRBJ1-2, with a possible D match to TRBD1 (5 bases). The CDR3 has 13 amino acids. Between the trimmed V and J ends, which lost 3 bases and 10 bases, there was a span of 18 bases. From germline, CDR1 is SQVTM and CDR2 ANQGSEA. The CDR3 DNA reads TGCAGCGTTGACCTCGACAGCCGTACCCTCTACACCTTC. It yields the protein CSVDLDSRTLYTF.

The rearrangement links TRBV27 to TRBJ1-2; no clear D. This CDR3 is 14 amino acids long. V lost 0 bases and J 4 bases, leaving 9 bases between the germline ends. Germline V lookup: CDR1 MNHEY, CDR2 SMNVEV (reference sequence). DNA of the CDR3: TGTGCCAGCAGTTTATCGCCCAGGATCTATGGCTACACCTTC. Amino acid sequence: CASSLSPRIYGYTF.

The chain recombines TRBV28 with TRBJ2-2; no definite D call. Germline V gives CDR1 MDHEN, CDR2 SYDVKM. CDR3 length equals 13 residues. V lost 3 bases to trimming and J lost 5 bases, with 7 bases between them. The CDR3 sequence: CASSFGGTGELFF. The DNA for the CDR3 is TGTGCCAGCAGTTTTGGCGGTACCGGGGAGCTGTTTTTT.